This T cell receptor (beta chain) comes out of a study of T-cell memory formation after mild COVID-19. Findings of the study overall: CD4/CD8 balance held among clones contracting day 15 to 85, and later expanders leaned CD4+. Among contracting clones, CD4+ were mainly CM/EM and CD8+ enriched in EMRA.

A single record per CDR3 protein comes from TCRdb applying MiXCR to the 5' RACE reads. The data hold around 340,000 distinct CDR3 sequences, with 13% observed a single time. Regarding this clonotype: Its target is not known.

The germline V and J ends were trimmed by 0 bases and 3 bases, with 18 bases remaining between them. Germline V gene sequence: CDR1 SEHNR, CDR2 FQNEAQ (reference sequence). CDR3 length: 18 amino acids. The source is a young man who had mild COVID-19 (a few samples of this study predate the infection). Cell type and time point are not known. The chain carries TRBV7-9 and TRBJ2-1, with D maybe TRBD2 (6 bases). The sequenced material came from PBMCs or a T cell subset sorted from them (not recorded which). The CDR3 region is CASSLASLARNIYNEQFF. CDR3 sequence (DNA): TGTGCCAGCAGCTTAGCTTCCCTAGCGAGGAACATCTACAATGAGCAGTTCTTC.